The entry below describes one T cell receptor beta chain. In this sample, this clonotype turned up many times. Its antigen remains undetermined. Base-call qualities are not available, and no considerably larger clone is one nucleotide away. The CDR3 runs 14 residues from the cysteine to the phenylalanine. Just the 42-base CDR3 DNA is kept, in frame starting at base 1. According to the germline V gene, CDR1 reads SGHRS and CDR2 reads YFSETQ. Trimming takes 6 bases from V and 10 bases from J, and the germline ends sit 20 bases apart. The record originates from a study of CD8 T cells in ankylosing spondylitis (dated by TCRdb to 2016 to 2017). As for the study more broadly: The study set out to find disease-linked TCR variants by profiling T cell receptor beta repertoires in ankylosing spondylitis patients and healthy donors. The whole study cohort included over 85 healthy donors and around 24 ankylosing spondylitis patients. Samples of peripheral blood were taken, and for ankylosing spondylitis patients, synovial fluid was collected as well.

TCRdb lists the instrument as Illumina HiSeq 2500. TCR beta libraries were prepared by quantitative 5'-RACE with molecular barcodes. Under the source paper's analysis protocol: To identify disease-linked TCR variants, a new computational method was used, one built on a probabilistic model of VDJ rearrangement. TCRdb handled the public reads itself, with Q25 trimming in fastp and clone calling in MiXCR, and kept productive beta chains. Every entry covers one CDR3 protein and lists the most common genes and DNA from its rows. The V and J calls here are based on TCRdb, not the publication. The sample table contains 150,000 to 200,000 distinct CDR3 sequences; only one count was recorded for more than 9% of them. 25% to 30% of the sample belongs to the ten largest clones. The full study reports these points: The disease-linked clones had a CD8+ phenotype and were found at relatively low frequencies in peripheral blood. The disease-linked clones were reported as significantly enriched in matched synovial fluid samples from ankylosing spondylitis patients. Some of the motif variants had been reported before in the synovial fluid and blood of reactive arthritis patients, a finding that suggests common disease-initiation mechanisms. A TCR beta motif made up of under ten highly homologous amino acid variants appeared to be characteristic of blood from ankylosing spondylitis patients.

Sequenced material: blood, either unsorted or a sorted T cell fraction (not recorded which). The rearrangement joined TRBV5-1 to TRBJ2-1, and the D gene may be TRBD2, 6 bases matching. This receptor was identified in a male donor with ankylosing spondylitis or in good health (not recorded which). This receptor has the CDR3 CASTPQGGQVEQFF. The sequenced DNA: TGCGCCAGCACCCCACAAGGAGGGCAGGTCGAGCAGTTCTTC. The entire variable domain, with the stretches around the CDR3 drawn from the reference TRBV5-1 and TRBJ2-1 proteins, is KAGVTQTPRYLIKTRGQQVTLSCSPISGHRSVSWYQQTPGQGLQFLFEYFSETQRNKGNFPGRFSGRQFSNSRSEMNVSTLELGDSALYLCASTPQGGQVEQFFGPGTRLTVL.